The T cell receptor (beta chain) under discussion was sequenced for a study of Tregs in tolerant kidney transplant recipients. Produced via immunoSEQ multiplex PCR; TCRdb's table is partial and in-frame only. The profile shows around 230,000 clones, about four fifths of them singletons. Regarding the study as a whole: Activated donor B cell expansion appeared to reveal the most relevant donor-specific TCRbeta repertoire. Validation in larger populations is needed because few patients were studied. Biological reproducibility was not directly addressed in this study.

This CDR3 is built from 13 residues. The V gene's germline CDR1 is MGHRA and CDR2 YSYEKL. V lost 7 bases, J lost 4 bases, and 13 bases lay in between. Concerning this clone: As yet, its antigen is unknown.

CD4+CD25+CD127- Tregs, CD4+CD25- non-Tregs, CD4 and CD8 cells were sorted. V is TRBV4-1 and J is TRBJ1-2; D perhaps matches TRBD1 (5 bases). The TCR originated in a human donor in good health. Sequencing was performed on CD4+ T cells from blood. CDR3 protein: CASKSSGTYGYTF. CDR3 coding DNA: TGCGCCAGCAAGTCTTCAGGGACCTATGGCTACACCTTC.